A selection of T cell receptor beta chains follows, all from one sample in a study of immune heterogeneity within non-small cell lung tumors. TCRdb re-analysed the multiplex PCR reads in MiXCR, keeping a single row per CDR3 protein. The profile shows 13,000 to 15,000 distinct CDR3 sequences, around 28% of them singletons. The sequenced sample consisted of lung tumor tissue. These receptors originate from a man aged 40-55 years with non-small cell lung cancer. CDR3s include the opening cysteine and the closing phenylalanine or tryptophan. D genes are given only for firm matches. Clone size is stated in some rows and not others, as once, few, many or a class when expanded.

j_gene,v_gene,d_gene,abundance,CDR3aa,CDR3nt
TRBJ2-1,TRBV6-4,TRBD2,few,CASSVEGGPVNEQFF,TGTGCCAGCAGTGTAGAGGGAGGGCCGGTCAATGAGCAGTTCTTC
TRBJ2-7,TRBV19,NA,medium-sized,CASTHGTGASYEQYF,TGTGCCAGTACTCACGGGACGGGCGCCTCCTACGAGCAGTACTTC
TRBJ2-1,TRBV19,NA,few,CASSIVAGRTENEQFF,TGTGCCAGTAGTATTGTAGCGGGCAGGACAGAAAATGAGCAGTTCTTC
TRBJ2-1,TRBV2,TRBD2,medium-sized,CASRLELAGVNEQFF,TGTGCCAGCAGACTAGAACTAGCGGGAGTAAATGAGCAGTTCTTC
TRBJ2-2,TRBV5-1,TRBD2,NA,CASSGGLAPTGELFF,TGCGCCAGCAGCGGAGGACTAGCGCCCACCGGGGAGCTGTTTTTT
TRBJ2-3,TRBV19,TRBD2,many,CASSIKASGFYDTQYF,TGTGCCAGTAGTATAAAGGCTAGCGGGTTTTACGATACGCAGTATTTT
TRBJ1-4,TRBV18,TRBD1,few,CASSPPTGREKLFF,TGTGCCAGCTCACCACCGACAGGGAGAGAAAAACTGTTTTTT
TRBJ2-7,TRBV6-2/TRBV6-3,NA,medium-sized,CASSWGVEQYF,TGTGCCAGCAGTTGGGGGGTCGAGCAGTACTTC
TRBJ2-5,TRBV2,NA,NA,CASKADKETQYF,TGTGCCAGCAAGGCAGATAAGGAGACCCAGTACTTC
TRBJ2-1,TRBV9,TRBD2,many,CASSSSPSGYNEQFF,TGTGCCAGCAGCTCAAGCCCTAGCGGGTACAATGAGCAGTTCTTC
TRBJ2-3,TRBV6-1,TRBD1,many,CASSLDRGRGTQYF,TGTGCCAGCAGCCTGGACAGGGGGCGCGGTACGCAGTATTTT
TRBJ2-5,TRBV19,TRBD1,NA,CAPPPARGLETQYF,TGTGCCCCCCCCCCCGCCAGGGGGCTTGAGACCCAGTACTTC
TRBJ2-4,TRBV3-1,TRBD2,few,CASSQAGGSKNIQYF,TGTGCCAGCAGCCAAGCGGGAGGGTCAAAAAACATTCAGTACTTC
TRBJ1-4,TRBV18,NA,many,CASSPWGTSNEKLFF,TGTGCCAGCTCACCGTGGGGAACGAGTAATGAAAAACTGTTTTTT
TRBJ2-5,TRBV29-1,TRBD2,many,CSATLARQETQYF,TGCAGCGCCACACTAGCGCGACAAGAGACCCAGTACTTC
TRBJ2-7,TRBV6-1,NA,medium-sized,CASKGVGYEQYF,TGTGCCAGCAAGGGAGTAGGGTACGAGCAGTACTTC
TRBJ2-7,TRBV27,TRBD1,medium-sized,CATWDRTYEQYF,TGTGCCACCTGGGACAGAACCTACGAGCAGTACTTC
TRBJ1-1,TRBV20-1,NA,NA,CSATRGLNTEAFF,TGCAGTGCCACCCGGGGATTGAACACTGAAGCTTTCTTT
TRBJ1-2,TRBV3-1,TRBD1,many,CASSQYTDREGGYTF,TGTGCCAGCAGCCAATATACGGACAGGGAAGGGGGCTACACCTTC
TRBJ1-6,TRBV7-3,TRBD1,many,CASSKDRGYNSPLHF,TGTGCCAGCAGCAAGGACAGGGGCTATAATTCACCCCTCCACTTT
TRBJ2-5,TRBV20-1,TRBD1,many,CSALTGQTYQETQYF,TGCAGTGCTTTGACGGGACAGACGTACCAAGAGACCCAGTACTTC
TRBJ2-3,TRBV6-1,NA,NA,CASSPDRKTDTQYF,TGTGCCAGCAGCCCTGATAGGAAAACAGATACGCAGTATTTT
TRBJ2-7,TRBV7-6,NA,NA,CASSTGRHYEKYF,TGTGCCAGCAGCACGGGACGGCACTACGAGAAGTACTTC
TRBJ2-7,TRBV19,NA,medium-sized,CASSSRESHEQYF,TGTGCCAGTAGTTCCCGGGAGTCCCACGAGCAGTACTTC
TRBJ2-3,TRBV13,TRBD2,many,CASSPPAGDTDTQYF,TGTGCCAGCAGCCCCCCAGCGGGGGACACAGATACGCAGTATTTT
TRBJ2-7,TRBV5-4,NA,few,CASSTQLGEQYF,TGTGCCAGCAGCACCCAACTGGGGGAGCAGTACTTC
TRBJ2-3,TRBV5-1,TRBD2,many,CASSLLGLAGGTDTQYF,TGCGCCAGCAGCCTCTTGGGACTAGCGGGCGGGACAGATACGCAGTATTTT
TRBJ2-7,TRBV20-1,TRBD1,many,CSAILTGGAYEQYF,TGCAGTGCTATCTTGACAGGGGGGGCCTACGAGCAGTACTTC
TRBJ2-2,TRBV7-2,TRBD2,few,CASSEPPSGHDTGELSF,TGTGCCAGCAGCGAGCCTCCTAGCGGACACGACACCGGGGAGCTGTCTTTT
TRBJ2-5,TRBV19,TRBD2,many,CASSIPGGETQYF,TGTGCCAGTAGTATCCCGGGGGGAGAGACCCAGTACTTC
TRBJ2-2,TRBV7-9,NA,medium-sized,CASSPTAAGELFF,TGTGCCAGCAGCCCTACAGCTGCAGGGGAGCTGTTTTTT
TRBJ1-1,TRBV6-1,NA,many,CASRPGEWTEAFF,TGTGCCAGCCGCCCGGGGGAGTGGACTGAAGCTTTCTTT
TRBJ1-2,TRBV6-2/TRBV6-3,NA,many,CASSYSAERGYTF,TGTGCCAGCAGTTACTCGGCTGAACGGGGCTACACCTTC
TRBJ2-7,TRBV5-1,TRBD1,medium-sized,CASSFSGQGFYEQYF,TGCGCCAGCAGCTTTTCAGGACAGGGATTCTACGAGCAGTACTTC
TRBJ1-3,TRBV2,NA,many,CASSRGNSGNTIYF,TGTGCCAGCAGTCGGGGCAACTCTGGAAACACCATATATTTT
TRBJ1-4,TRBV9,NA,NA,CARSVVGGGNEKLFF,TGTGCCAGAAGCGTAGTCGGGGGCGGAAATGAAAAACTGTTTTTT
TRBJ1-1,TRBV7-3,NA,NA,CASSFSRDTEAFF,TGTGCCAGCAGCTTTTCCAGGGACACTGAAGCTTTCTTT
TRBJ2-7,TRBV6-2/TRBV6-3,TRBD2,NA,CASRPSGTGLDEQYF,TGTGCCAGCAGACCTTCCGGGACTGGACTAGACGAGCAGTACTTC
TRBJ2-7,TRBV6-1,TRBD1,medium-sized,CASSETSGGVGEQYF,TGTGCCAGCAGTGAAACGTCAGGGGGCGTGGGGGAGCAGTACTTC
TRBJ2-7,TRBV13,TRBD2,medium-sized,CASGVAGEGYEQYF,TGTGCCAGCGGAGTAGCGGGAGAGGGTTACGAGCAGTACTTC
TRBJ1-1,TRBV6-1,NA,many,CASSSGVNTEAFF,TGTGCCAGCAGTTCAGGAGTGAACACTGAAGCTTTCTTT
TRBJ1-2,TRBV20-1,NA,few,CSASPGGGGATYGYTF,TGCAGTGCTAGCCCGGGGGGAGGGGGGGCGACCTATGGCTACACCTTC
TRBJ2-3,TRBV12-3/TRBV12-4,NA,few,CASSLNRRILTDTQYF,TGTGCCAGCAGTTTAAACAGGCGGATTCTCACAGATACGCAGTATTTT
TRBJ2-1,TRBV6-2/TRBV6-3,TRBD2,many,CASGTSGSWNEQFF,TGTGCCAGCGGTACTAGCGGGAGCTGGAATGAGCAGTTCTTC
TRBJ2-5,TRBV7-9,NA,medium-sized,CASSLGLEETQYF,TGTGCCAGCAGCTTAGGGCTGGAGGAGACCCAGTACTTC
TRBJ2-3,TRBV4-1,NA,NA,CASSQEWRDTQYF,TGCGCCAGCAGCCAAGAGTGGAGAGATACGCAGTATTTT
TRBJ1-1,TRBV12-3/TRBV12-4,NA,medium-sized,CASSLFGTEAFF,TGTGCCAGCAGTTTATTTGGGACTGAAGCTTTCTTT
TRBJ2-6,TRBV27,NA,few,CASMRFGAGANVLTF,TGTGCCAGCATGCGTTTCGGGGCTGGGGCCAACGTCCTGACTTTC